The present T cell receptor (beta chain) was sequenced within a study of T cell responses to AZD1222 COVID-19 vaccine. Broader study findings: The donors showed a predominance of white British ancestry and of females, with possible underestimation of clonal diversity.

Data came from immunoSEQ multiplex PCR; TCRdb stores just in-frame clones and leaves some out. The profile covers roughly 100,000 clones, with around 89% appearing a single time and roughly 2.6% taken by the ten largest. This clone has only a few counts. Its antigen is not identified. The CDR3 consists of 14 residues. V shed 1 base and J shed 5 bases, with 10 bases lying between them. Germline V gives CDR1 LGHNA, CDR2 YNFKEQ. Material: peripheral blood, obtained on day 0 of AZD1222 vaccination. The gene calls are TRBV4-2 and TRBJ2-3; D possibly corresponds to TRBD1 (6 bases). The clonotype comes from an adult in good health. The CDR3 DNA is TGTGCCAGCAGCCAAGCGGGACATAAAGATACGCAGTATTTT. Residues: CASSQAGHKDTQYF.